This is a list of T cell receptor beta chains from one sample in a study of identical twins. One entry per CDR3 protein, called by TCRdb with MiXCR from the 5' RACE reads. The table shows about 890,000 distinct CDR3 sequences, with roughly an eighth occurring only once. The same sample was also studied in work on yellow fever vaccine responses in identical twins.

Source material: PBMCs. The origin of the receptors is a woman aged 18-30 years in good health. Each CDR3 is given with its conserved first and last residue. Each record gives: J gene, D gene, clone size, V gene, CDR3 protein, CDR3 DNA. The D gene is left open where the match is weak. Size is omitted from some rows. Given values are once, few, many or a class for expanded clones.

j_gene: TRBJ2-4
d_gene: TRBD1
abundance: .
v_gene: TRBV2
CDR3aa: CASSARGGQGNIQYF
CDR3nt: TGTGCCAGCAGTGCGAGGGGGGGACAGGGAAACATTCAGTACTTC

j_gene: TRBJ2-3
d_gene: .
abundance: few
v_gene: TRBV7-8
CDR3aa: CASSLAASSSTDTQYF
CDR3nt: TGTGCCAGCAGCTTAGCCGCCTCCTCCTCCACAGATACGCAGTATTTT

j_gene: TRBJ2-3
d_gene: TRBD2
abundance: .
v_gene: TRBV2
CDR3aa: CASKAGTSSDTQYF
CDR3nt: TGTGCCAGCAAGGCCGGGACTAGCTCAGATACGCAGTATTTT

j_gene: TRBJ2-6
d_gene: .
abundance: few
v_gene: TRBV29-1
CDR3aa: CSVSLLGNSGANVLTF
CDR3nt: TGCAGCGTTTCACTATTGGGCAACTCTGGGGCCAACGTCCTGACTTTC

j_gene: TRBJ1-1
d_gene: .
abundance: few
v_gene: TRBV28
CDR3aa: CASSSSRSADTEAFF
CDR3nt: TGTGCCAGCAGTTCCTCCCGATCGGCGGACACTGAAGCTTTCTTT

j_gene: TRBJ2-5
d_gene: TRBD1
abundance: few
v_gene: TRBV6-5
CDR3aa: CASSYFGTGTQETQYF
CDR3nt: TGTGCCAGCAGTTACTTCGGGACAGGAACCCAAGAGACCCAGTACTTC

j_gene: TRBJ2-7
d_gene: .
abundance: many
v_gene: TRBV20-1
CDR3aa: CSARVGDRERF
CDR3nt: TGCAGTGCTAGAGTTGGGGACCGAGAAAGATTC

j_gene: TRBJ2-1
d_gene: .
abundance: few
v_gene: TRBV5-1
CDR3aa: CASSLALETVGEQFF
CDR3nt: TGCGCCAGCAGCTTGGCCCTCGAGACCGTAGGTGAGCAGTTCTTC

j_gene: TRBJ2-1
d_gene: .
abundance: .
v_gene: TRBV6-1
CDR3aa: CASSPGSLFEQFF
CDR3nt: TGTGCCAGCAGCCCGGGGTCCCTATTTGAGCAGTTCTTC

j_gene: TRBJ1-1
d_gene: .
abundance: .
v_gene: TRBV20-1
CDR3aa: CSASPGAMGTEAFF
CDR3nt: TGCAGTGCTAGCCCGGGGGCGATGGGCACTGAAGCTTTCTTT

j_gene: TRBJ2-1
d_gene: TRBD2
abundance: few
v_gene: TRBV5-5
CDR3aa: CASSLQPWTSGGGNEQFF
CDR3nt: TGTGCCAGCAGCTTACAACCCTGGACTAGCGGGGGGGGTAATGAGCAGTTCTTC

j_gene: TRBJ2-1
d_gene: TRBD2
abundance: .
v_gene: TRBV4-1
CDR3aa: CASSQEAPTSGGYNEQFF
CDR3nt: TGCGCCAGCAGCCAAGAAGCGCCGACTAGCGGGGGGTACAATGAGCAGTTCTTC

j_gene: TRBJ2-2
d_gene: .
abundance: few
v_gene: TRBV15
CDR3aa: CATSRDLWGRTGELFF
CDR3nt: TGTGCCACCAGCAGAGATCTATGGGGGCGCACCGGGGAGCTGTTTTTT

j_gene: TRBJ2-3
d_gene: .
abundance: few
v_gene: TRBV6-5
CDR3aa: CASSYSIGGGGSTDTQYF
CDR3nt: TGTGCCAGCAGTTACTCGATAGGAGGCGGGGGCAGCACAGATACGCAGTATTTT

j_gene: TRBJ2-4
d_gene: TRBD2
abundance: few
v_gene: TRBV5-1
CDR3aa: CASSLAASGYKNIQYF
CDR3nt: TGCGCCAGCAGCTTGGCGGCTAGCGGTTACAAAAACATTCAGTACTTC

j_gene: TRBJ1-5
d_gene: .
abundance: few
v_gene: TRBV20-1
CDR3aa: CSANGGDNQPQHF
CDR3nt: TGCAGTGCTAATGGGGGGGACAATCAGCCCCAGCATTTT

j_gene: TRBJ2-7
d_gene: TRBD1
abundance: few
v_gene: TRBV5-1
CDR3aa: CASSSPWQGAYEQYF
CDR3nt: TGCGCCAGCAGCTCACCCTGGCAGGGGGCATACGAGCAGTACTTC

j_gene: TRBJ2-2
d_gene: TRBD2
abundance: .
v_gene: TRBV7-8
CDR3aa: CASSQGTSGRGGELFF
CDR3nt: TGTGCCAGCAGCCAAGGGACTAGCGGGAGAGGCGGGGAGCTGTTTTTT

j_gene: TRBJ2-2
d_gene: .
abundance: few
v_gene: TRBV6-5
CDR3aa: CASSYSSESTGELFF
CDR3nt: TGTGCCAGCAGTTACTCGAGCGAAAGCACCGGGGAGCTGTTTTTT

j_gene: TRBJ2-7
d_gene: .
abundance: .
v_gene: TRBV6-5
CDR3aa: CASKDRSYEQYF
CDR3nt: TGTGCCAGCAAGGACAGAAGCTACGAGCAGTACTTC

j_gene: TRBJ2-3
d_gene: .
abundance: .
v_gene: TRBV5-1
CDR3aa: CASSLQYSSTDTQYF
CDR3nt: TGCGCCAGCAGCTTGCAGTATTCTAGCACAGATACGCAGTATTTT

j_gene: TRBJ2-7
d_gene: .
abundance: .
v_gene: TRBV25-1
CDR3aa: CASSDSGSYEQYF
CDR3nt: TGTGCCAGCAGTGACTCCGGATCTTACGAGCAGTACTTC

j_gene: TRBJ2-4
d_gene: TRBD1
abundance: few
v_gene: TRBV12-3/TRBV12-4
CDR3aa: CASSFPPTGKAKNIQYF
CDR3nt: TGTGCCAGCAGTTTCCCGCCGACAGGGAAGGCCAAAAACATTCAGTACTTC

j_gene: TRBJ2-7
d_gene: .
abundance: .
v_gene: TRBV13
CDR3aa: CASSFELSFEQYF
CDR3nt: TGTGCCAGCAGCTTCGAACTTTCATTTGAGCAGTACTTC

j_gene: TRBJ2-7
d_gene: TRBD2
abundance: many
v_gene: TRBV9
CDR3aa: CASSVGSGITYEQYF
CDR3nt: TGTGCCAGCAGCGTAGGTAGCGGGATAACCTACGAGCAGTACTTC

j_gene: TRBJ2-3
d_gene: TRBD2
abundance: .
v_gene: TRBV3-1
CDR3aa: CASSQDNSGDYTDTQYF
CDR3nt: TGTGCCAGCAGCCAAGATAATAGCGGGGACTACACAGATACGCAGTATTTT

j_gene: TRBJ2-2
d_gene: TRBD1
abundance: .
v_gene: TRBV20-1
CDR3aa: CSARAGTGGTGELFF
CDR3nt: TGCAGTGCTAGAGCCGGGACAGGGGGGACCGGGGAGCTGTTTTTT

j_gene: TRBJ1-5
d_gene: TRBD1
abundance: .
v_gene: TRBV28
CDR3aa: CATRSWTGLNQPQHF
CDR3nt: TGTGCCACCCGATCCTGGACAGGGCTCAATCAGCCCCAGCATTTT

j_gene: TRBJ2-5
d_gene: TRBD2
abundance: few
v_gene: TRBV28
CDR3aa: CASSPLIGLAGAQETQYF
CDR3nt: TGTGCCAGCAGTCCGCTAATTGGACTAGCGGGAGCCCAAGAGACCCAGTACTTC

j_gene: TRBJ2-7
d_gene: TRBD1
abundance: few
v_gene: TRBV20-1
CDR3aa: CSGSPGQGAYEQYF
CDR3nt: TGCAGTGGTTCTCCGGGACAGGGGGCCTACGAGCAGTACTTC

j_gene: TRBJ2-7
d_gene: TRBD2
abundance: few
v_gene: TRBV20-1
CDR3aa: CSARDFPGLADVSYEQYF
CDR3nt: TGCAGTGCTAGAGACTTCCCGGGGCTAGCGGACGTGTCCTACGAGCAGTACTTC

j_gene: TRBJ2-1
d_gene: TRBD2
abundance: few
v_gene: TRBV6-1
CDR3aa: CASRVAGAGTSGRAVIQFF
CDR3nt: TGTGCCAGCAGAGTGGCCGGAGCGGGGACTAGCGGGAGGGCCGTTATTCAGTTCTTC

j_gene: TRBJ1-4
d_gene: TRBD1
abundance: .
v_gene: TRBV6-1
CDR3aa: CASSPGTGAANEKLFF
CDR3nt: TGTGCCAGCTCCCCCGGGACAGGGGCAGCTAATGAAAAACTGTTTTTT

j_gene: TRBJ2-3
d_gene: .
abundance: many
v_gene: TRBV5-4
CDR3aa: CASSAFWSPDTQYF
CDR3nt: TGTGCCAGCAGCGCCTTCTGGTCTCCTGATACGCAGTATTTT

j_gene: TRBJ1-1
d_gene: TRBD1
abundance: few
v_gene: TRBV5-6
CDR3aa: CASSNPGQGNTEAFF
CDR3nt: TGTGCCAGCAGCAACCCGGGACAGGGGAACACTGAAGCTTTCTTT

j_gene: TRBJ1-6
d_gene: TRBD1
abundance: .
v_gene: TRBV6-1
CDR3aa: CASGPSTGGNGSPLHF
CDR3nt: TGTGCCAGCGGCCCCTCGACAGGGGGGAACGGGTCACCCCTCCACTTT

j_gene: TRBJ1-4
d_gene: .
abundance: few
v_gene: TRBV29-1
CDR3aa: CSVDRDEKLFF
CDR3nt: TGCAGCGTTGACAGGGATGAAAAACTGTTTTTT

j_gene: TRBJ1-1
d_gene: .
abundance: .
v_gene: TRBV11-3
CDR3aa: CATSVANTEAFF
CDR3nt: TGTGCCACCTCCGTGGCGAACACTGAAGCTTTCTTT

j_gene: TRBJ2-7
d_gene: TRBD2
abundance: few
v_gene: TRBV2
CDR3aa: CASSEVSGSMYEQYF
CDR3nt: TGTGCCAGCAGTGAGGTTAGCGGGAGTATGTACGAGCAGTACTTC

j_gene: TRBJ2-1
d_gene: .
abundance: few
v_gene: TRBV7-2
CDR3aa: CASSLESRNYNEQFF
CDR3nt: TGTGCCAGCAGCTTAGAGAGTCGGAACTACAATGAGCAGTTCTTC

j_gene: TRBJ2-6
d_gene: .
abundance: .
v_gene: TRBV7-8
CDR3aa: CASSSNRESGANVLTF
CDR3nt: TGTGCCAGCAGCTCCAACAGGGAATCTGGGGCCAACGTCCTGACTTTC

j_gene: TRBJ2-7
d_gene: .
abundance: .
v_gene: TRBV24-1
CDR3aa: CATSDFGGYEQYF
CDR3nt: TGTGCCACCAGTGATTTCGGCGGATACGAGCAGTACTTC

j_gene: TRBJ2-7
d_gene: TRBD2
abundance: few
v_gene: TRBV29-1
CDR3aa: CSVVLTSASYEQYF
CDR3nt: TGCAGCGTTGTGTTAACTAGCGCTTCCTACGAGCAGTACTTC

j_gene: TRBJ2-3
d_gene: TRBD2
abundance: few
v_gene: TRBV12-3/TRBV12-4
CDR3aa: CASSPPLAGGGDTQYF
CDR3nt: TGTGCCAGCAGTCCGCCATTAGCGGGAGGCGGGGATACGCAGTATTTT

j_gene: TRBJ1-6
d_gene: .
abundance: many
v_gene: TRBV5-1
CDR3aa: CASSLEGVGNSPLHF
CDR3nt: TGCGCCAGCAGCTTGGAAGGAGTGGGGAATTCACCCCTCCACTTT

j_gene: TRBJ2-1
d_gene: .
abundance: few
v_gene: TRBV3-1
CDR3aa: CASSPVPIYSYNEQFF
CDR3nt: TGTGCCAGCAGCCCCGTTCCTATCTACTCCTACAATGAGCAGTTCTTC

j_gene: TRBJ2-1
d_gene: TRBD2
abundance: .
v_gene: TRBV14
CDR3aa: CASSHSGTSGFPYNEQFF
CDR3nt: TGTGCCAGCAGCCATTCCGGGACTAGCGGGTTCCCCTACAATGAGCAGTTCTTC

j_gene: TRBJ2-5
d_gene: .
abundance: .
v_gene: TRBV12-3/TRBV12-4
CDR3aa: CASSRLVKETQYF
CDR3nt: TGTGCCAGCAGTCGACTAGTAAAGGAGACCCAGTACTTC

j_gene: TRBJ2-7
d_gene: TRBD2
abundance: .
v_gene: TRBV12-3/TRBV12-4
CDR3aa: CASSLQTSGSYEQYF
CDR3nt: TGTGCCAGCAGTTTACAAACTAGCGGATCCTACGAGCAGTACTTC

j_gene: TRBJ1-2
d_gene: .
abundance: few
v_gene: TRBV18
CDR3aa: CASSERTAEYYGYTF
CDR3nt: TGTGCCAGCTCGGAGAGGACAGCCGAATACTATGGCTACACCTTC

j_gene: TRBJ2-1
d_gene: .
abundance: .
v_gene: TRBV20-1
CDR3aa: CSARDLKGAVTSSYNEQFF
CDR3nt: TGCAGTGCTAGAGATCTCAAGGGAGCAGTAACGAGTTCCTACAATGAGCAGTTCTTC

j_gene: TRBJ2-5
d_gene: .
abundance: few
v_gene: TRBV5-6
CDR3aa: CASTRQKETQYF
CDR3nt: TGTGCCAGCACCAGACAGAAAGAGACCCAGTACTTC

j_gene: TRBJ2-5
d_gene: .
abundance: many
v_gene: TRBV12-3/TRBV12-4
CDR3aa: CASSLRLARQETQYF
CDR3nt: TGTGCCAGCAGTTTGCGGCTAGCGAGACAAGAGACCCAGTACTTC

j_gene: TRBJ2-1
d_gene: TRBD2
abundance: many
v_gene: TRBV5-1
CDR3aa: CASSEGTRNEQFF
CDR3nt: TGCGCCAGCAGCGAAGGGACTAGGAATGAGCAGTTCTTC